This record looks at one T cell receptor beta chain sequence and its context. This clone was seen a single time. The target of this receptor is not known. No much larger clonotype is one base removed from it; base qualities were not supplied. This sample was taken from a study of blood T cell repertoires in COVID-19 (dated by TCRdb to 2018 to 2020). Turning to the overall study: Samples covering the acute and convalescent phases of COVID-19 were provided by collaborators in the United States, Italy and Spain. The material from the prospective study consisted of cDNA or gDNA derived from T cells, B-cell-depleted T cells, or PBMCs. Subjects who had been exposed to COVID-19, were actively infected with it, or had recovered from it provided the deeply sampled blood TCRbeta repertoires that made up the dataset. A freely available public database, intended as a resource for researchers studying the immune response to SARS-CoV-2, is where the repertoires were released. The samples were drawn from the first 160 participants of the ongoing ImmuneRACE study and from over 950 subjects provided by 6 global collaborators. Nearly every sample came with metadata listing a de-identified subject ID, COVID-19 status, age in years and sex. Where available, HLA class I and class II types were obtained from metadata supplied by the sample provider rather than from assay-based typing.

TCRbeta CDR3 regions were amplified from genomic DNA using the immunoSEQ Assay, a bias-controlled multiplex PCR. The original pipeline was this. The number of nucleated cells in each sample was estimated from the amplification of reference gene primers within the assay. Sequence reads were collapsed and filtered to measure the absolute abundance of every unique TCRbeta CDR3 rearrangement. For each sample, productive Simpson clonality was calculated by taking the square root of Simpson's diversity index across productive rearrangements. Held by TCRdb, this immuneACCESS table contains in-frame sequences only and omits some clones. Under half of the omission traces to an unresolved V gene where checked; the cause of the rest is unknown. For V, J and clone size, that table is used; D and trimming come from the DNA. Counted in this sample were 300,000 to 400,000 clones; about 87% of them appeared once. About 6.9% of the sample rests with the top ten.

One collaborating source in Seattle enrolled patients during active infection and followed them longitudinally through the course of disease. Collaborating institutions collected whole blood in K2EDTA tubes following their own protocols. For TCRbeta analysis, collaborators shipped samples as frozen whole blood, isolated PBMCs, or DNA extracted from either of those sample types. Overall results and qualifications from the work: The amount of clinical and demographic metadata varied by source and participant and was provided uncurated.

CDR1 and CDR2 are read off the germline V gene as ENHRY and SYGVKD. The cysteine opens and the phenylalanine closes a CDR3 of 15 amino acids. Just CDR3 DNA is preserved here, 45 bases in frame from base 1. Trimming leaves V shorter by 0 bases and J shorter by 3 bases, with the junction holding 2 bases beyond the gene matches. The origin of this receptor is a woman aged 50 to 60 with COVID-19, enrolled during active disease. Sequencing input: peripheral blood. This sequence uses TRBV10-3 and TRBJ2-7; TRBD1 agrees with 10 junctional bases. DNA sequence: TGTGCCATCAGTGAGTCAAGGACAGGGGGCTACGAGCAGTACTTC. This is translated as CAISESRTGGYEQYF.